These 25 T cell receptor beta chains were all obtained from the same sample, sequenced in a study of CD8+CD57+ T cells in acquired aplastic anemia (dated by TCRdb to 2016 to 2019). The reads were generated on an Illumina HiSeq 2000. Profiling of TCR beta VDJ combinations and CDR3 sequences used genomic DNA as the template. TCRdb reran the public reads through fastp at Q25 and MiXCR, keeping productive beta chains. Rows with a matching CDR3 protein are joined into one entry that keeps the most common DNA and genes. In this sample the table shows approximately 180,000 distinct CDR3 sequences, around 48% of which occur a single time. Together, the top ten hold around 1% of the sample. The patients picked for sequencing were ones in whom flow cytometry had shown an expansion of CD8+CD57+ cells. The specimen sequenced was sorted CD4+, CD8+, or CD8+CD57+ T cells (not recorded which) from PBMCs. The receptor set was obtained from a human donor with aplastic anemia.

The rearrangement joins TRBV24-1 to TRBJ2-7, with D perhaps matching TRBD1 (5 bases). The germline gives CDR1 KGHDR, CDR2 SFDVKD. CDR3 size: 13 residues. V lost 3 bases to trimming and J lost 6 bases, with 11 bases between them. Here the CDR3 reads CATSDRQFGEQYF. CDR3 nucleotide sequence: TGTGCCACCAGTGATCGACAGTTCGGCGAGCAGTACTTC.

V usage is TRBV2 and J usage is TRBJ1-2, with D unresolved. V was clipped by 7 bases and J by 4 bases, with 13 bases between them. The germline CDR1 and CDR2 sequences are SNHLY and FYNNEI. The CDR3 is made up of 13 amino acids. The CDR3 region has the DNA TGTGCCAGCAAGGATTCGTCCACCTATGGCTACACCTTC. Its protein product is CASKDSSTYGYTF.

The rearrangement links TRBV13 to TRBJ2-3; 7 bases are shared with TRBD1. V dropped 5 bases and J dropped 1; count of bases not matched to a gene: 9. CDR1 and CDR2 (germline): PRHDT, FYEKMQ (reference sequence). The CDR3 sequence is 16 residues long. The CDR3 DNA reads as TGTGCCAGCAGCCCAACAGGGGAAGGCGGCACAGATACGCAGTATTTT. Translated, it gives CASSPTGEGGTDTQYF.

This chain connects TRBV5-5 to TRBJ1-6, with a weak D call TRBD1 (5 bases). This CDR3 has 13 amino acids. Trimming pared 5 bases from V and 8 bases from J, leaving 11 bases between. Germline assignment: CDR1 SGHKS and CDR2 YYEKEE (reference sequence). The CDR3 spells CASRWDGHSPLHF. CDR3 nucleotide sequence: TGTGCCAGCAGATGGGACGGCCATTCACCCCTCCACTTT.

This clonotype was found many times. In DNA form, the CDR3 reads TGCGCCAGCAGCTTACAGAAGGGGAGCTCCTACGAGCAGTACTTC. Its translation: CASSLQKGSSYEQYF. The chain joins TRBV5-1 to TRBJ2-7; perhaps D is TRBD1 or TRBD2 (5 bases each). Germline values: CDR1 SGHRS, CDR2 YFSETQ. The CDR3 covers 15 residues. V was pared by 2 bases and J by 0 bases, with 12 bases between.

This clonotype was counted at least ten times. The rearrangement uses TRBV11-2 and TRBJ2-3; TRBD1 is a possible D gene (6 bases). Germline CDR1 is SGHAT and CDR2 is FQNNGV. CDR3 length: 17 amino acids. V was clipped by 0 bases and J by 2 bases, with 15 bases between them. The CDR3 sequence is CASSLDHSNRDTDTQYF. The CDR3 DNA follows: TGTGCCAGCAGCTTAGATCACAGTAACAGGGACACAGATACGCAGTATTTT.

The chain carries TRBV20-1 and TRBJ2-7; TRBD1 is a possible D gene (5 bases). The ends were cut back, 2 bases at V and 3 bases at J, with 17 bases in the middle. This CDR3 comprises 15 residues. Per germline, CDR1 DFQATT and CDR2 SNEGSKA (reference sequence). The CDR3, as DNA: TGCAGTGCTAGACCCGAAGGGGCCCTCTTCTACGAGCAGTACTTC. This sequence encodes CSARPEGALFYEQYF.

The CDR3, as DNA: TGTGCCAGCAGCGCTTGGGCCGTAACCGGCAATGAGCAGTTCTTC. It translates to CASSAWAVTGNEQFF. The chain employs TRBV9 and TRBJ2-1; D not certain. V shed 3 bases and J shed 6 bases, with 16 bases lying between them. Germline CDR1 SGDLS, CDR2 YYNGEE. This CDR3 is 15 amino acids long.

The chain uses TRBV2 and TRBJ1-2, with D maybe TRBD1 (5 bases). The CDR3 has 15 amino acids. Germline values: CDR1 SNHLY, CDR2 FYNNEI. Trimming pared 3 bases from V and 4 bases from J, leaving 15 bases between. As DNA, the CDR3 is TGTGCCAGCAGTGAGGGGGTGGGAGGAACCTATGGCTACACCTTC. Protein product: CASSEGVGGTYGYTF.

The CDR3 coding sequence is TGTGCCAGCAAGGACCGACAGGAAGCTTTCTTT. Amino acid sequence: CASKDRQEAFF. The chain has TRBV25-1 and TRBJ1-1, with a tentative D call TRBD1 (5 bases). V was clipped by 7 bases and J by 8 bases, with 11 bases between them. The CDR3 runs to 11 residues. From germline, CDR1 is MGHDK and CDR2 SYGVNS.

In its sample, this clonotype was seen many times. V gene TRBV5-1 combines with J gene TRBJ2-2; TRBD1 is a possible D gene (5 bases). The CDR3 is made up of 16 amino acids. The germline CDR1 and CDR2 sequences are SGHRS and YFSETQ. Trimming pared 0 bases from V and 4 bases from J, leaving 13 bases between. CDR3 coding DNA: TGCGCCAGCAGCTTGGTAGGGGATCTGGGCACCGGGGAGCTGTTTTTT. Translated: CASSLVGDLGTGELFF. The whole variable domain, remainder taken from reference TRBV5-1 and TRBJ2-2, is KAGVTQTPRYLIKTRGQQVTLSCSPISGHRSVSWYQQTPGQGLQFLFEYFSETQRNKGNFPGRFSGRQFSNSRSEMNVSTLELGDSALYLCASSLVGDLGTGELFFGEGSRLTVL.

The table lists this clonotype with many counts. The chain combines TRBV5-8 with TRBJ2-3; a weak D match, TRBD2 (5 bases). The ends were cut back, 4 bases at V and 2 bases at J, with 11 bases in the middle. From germline, CDR1 is SGHTS and CDR2 YDEGEE. The CDR3 sequence is 14 residues long. As DNA, the CDR3 is TGTGCCAGCAGCGTTTGGGAGAACACAGATACGCAGTATTTT. It translates to CASSVWENTDTQYF.

This chain joins TRBV15 and TRBJ2-5, with TRBD2 as a possible D gene (5 bases). The CDR3 length is 15 residues. Germline CDR1 reads LNHNV; CDR2 reads YYDKDF (reference sequence). Trimming stripped 0 bases from V and 1 base from J, with 9 bases between. The CDR3 spells CATSRDIGSQETQYF. CDR3 sequence (DNA): TGTGCCACCAGCAGAGATATAGGGAGCCAAGAGACCCAGTACTTC.

In nucleotides, the CDR3 is TGTGCCATCAGTTCCGGGACGGGGAGCACAGATACGCAGTATTTT. Translating it yields CAISSGTGSTDTQYF. The rearrangement links TRBV10-3 to TRBJ2-3; either TRBD1 or TRBD2 may supply D (5 bases each). Germline CDR1 and CDR2: ENHRY and SYGVKD. The CDR3 has 15 amino acids. Deletions cut 5 bases from V and 0 bases from J, with 12 bases between.

This clonotype was recorded at least ten times. The genes are TRBV6-2 or TRBV6-3 and TRBJ2-7; 12 nucleotides line up with TRBD2. The germline V gene encodes CDR1 MNHEY and CDR2 SVGEGT. This CDR3 contains 15 residues. V gave up 5 bases and J gave up 2 bases; unmatched junction bases: 4. This CDR3 reads CASSKTSGGTYEQYF. CDR3 sequence (DNA): TGTGCCAGCAGTAAGACTAGCGGGGGTACCTACGAGCAGTACTTC.

The chain links TRBV24-1 to TRBJ2-5; D is possibly TRBD2 (6 bases). The V end was cut by 9 bases, the J end by 0 bases, with 7 bases between. CDR1 and CDR2 (germline): KGHDR, SFDVKD. The CDR3 loop spans 12 amino acids. Here the CDR3 DNA reads TGTGCCACCCGGGGGAACCAAGAGACCCAGTACTTC. It translates to CATRGNQETQYF.

Remarks on this clonotype: A much larger clone differs from this one at a single base, so this may be a read error. The chain carries TRBV4-3 and TRBJ1-2; the D is unclear. Trimming stripped 0 bases from V and 5 bases from J, with 13 bases between. This CDR3 spans 15 amino acids. Germline V CDR1 and CDR2: LGHNA, YSLEER. In DNA form, the CDR3 reads TGCGCCAGCAGCCAAGATGGGAGAGGTGCTTATGGCTACACCTTC. Protein product: CASSQDGRGAYGYTF.

A note on this clonotype: A read error is possible here, since a much larger clone lies one base away. CDR3 sequence (DNA): TGTGCCAGCCAACGGCACAGGGGAGTTGGTGGGGAGCTGTTTTTT. As protein: CASQRHRGVGGELFF. The rearrangement links TRBV6-1 to TRBJ2-2, with 7 positions matching TRBD1. Trimming removed 8 bases from V and 8 bases from J; junction bases left unmatched: 14. Germline assignment: CDR1 MNHNS and CDR2 SASEGT. CDR3 length equals 15 residues.

On this clonotype: A read error may explain this, as a much larger clone is one base away. The chain has TRBV25-1 and TRBJ1-6; D remains ambiguous. Germline V gene data show CDR1 as MGHDK and CDR2 as SYGVNS. CDR3 length equals 17 residues. The CDR3 region is CTSSYSPGSSYNSPLHF. The CDR3 DNA sequence: TGTACCAGCAGTTACTCGCCGGGGAGCTCCTATAATTCACCCCTCCACTTT.

V usage is TRBV10-3 and J usage is TRBJ2-7; no definite D call. There are 11 residues in the CDR3. Germline CDR1 and CDR2: ENHRY and SYGVKD. V was clipped by 2 bases and J by 5 bases, with 4 bases between them. CDR3 sequence: CAISEGDEQYF. CDR3 bases: TGTGCCATCAGTGAGGGGGACGAGCAGTACTTC.

This clonotype has more than one count but fewer than ten. This may be a read error, as it is one base from a much larger clone. The chain is built from TRBV11-1 and TRBJ1-4; D ambiguous. The CDR3 is 18 amino acids. V dropped 1 base and J dropped 8 bases, with 23 bases sitting between them. In germline, CDR1 is SGHAT, CDR2 FQDESV (reference sequence). The CDR3 spells CASSLGTAPVKGGEKLFF. The CDR3 DNA is TGTGCCAGCAGCTTAGGAACGGCTCCTGTGAAGGGAGGAGAAAAACTGTTTTTT.

V and J are TRBV4-2 and TRBJ1-6; D is unclear. Per germline, CDR1 LGHNA and CDR2 YNFKEQ. The CDR3 runs to 14 residues. The V and J ends lost 2 bases and 7 bases respectively, with 9 bases between them. In DNA form, the CDR3 reads TGTGCCAGCAGCCAATACCTCTACAATTCACCCCTCCACTTT. Its translation is CASSQYLYNSPLHF.

In this sample, this clonotype turned up once. This chain uses TRBV20-1 with TRBJ1-1, with 8 bases matching TRBD1. Germline V gene lookup returns CDR1 DFQATT and CDR2 SNEGSKA (reference sequence). The CDR3 has 14 residues. V lost 3 bases and J lost 6; bases outside the gene matches: 9. CDR3 residues: CSARQGGQGSEAFF. The CDR3 DNA reads TGCAGTGCTAGGCAAGGAGGACAGGGCTCTGAAGCTTTCTTT.

This clonotype appeared many times. J is TRBJ1-5 and V is TRBV12-3 or TRBV12-4, with TRBD1 as a possible D gene (5 bases). The CDR3 is 13 amino acids. Trimming cost V 5 bases and J 4 bases, with 9 bases left between them. Here the CDR3 reads CASSPRQNQPQHF. CDR3 DNA sequence: TGTGCCAGCAGTCCGCGACAGAATCAGCCCCAGCATTTT.

The genes are TRBV24-1 and TRBJ2-2; tentatively, D is TRBD2 (6 bases). The ends were cut back, 9 bases at V and 8 bases at J, with 9 bases in the middle. The germline gives CDR1 KGHDR, CDR2 SFDVKD. CDR3 length equals 11 residues. CDR3 bases: TGTGCCACCTCCCGGGGGGGGGAGCTGTTTTTT. Translated, it gives CATSRGGELFF.